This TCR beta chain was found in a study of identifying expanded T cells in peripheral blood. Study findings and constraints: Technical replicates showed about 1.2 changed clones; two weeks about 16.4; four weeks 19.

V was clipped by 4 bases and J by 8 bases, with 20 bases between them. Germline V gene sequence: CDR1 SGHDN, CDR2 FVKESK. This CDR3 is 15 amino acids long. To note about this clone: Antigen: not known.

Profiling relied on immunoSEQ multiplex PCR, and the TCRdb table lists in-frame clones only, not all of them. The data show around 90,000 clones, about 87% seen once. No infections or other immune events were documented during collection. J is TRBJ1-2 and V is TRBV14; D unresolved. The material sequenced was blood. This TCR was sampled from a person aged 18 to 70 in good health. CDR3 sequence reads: CASSLGTGPGRGYTF. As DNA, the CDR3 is TGTGCCAGCAGCCTGGGTACCGGCCCCGGGCGGGGCTACACCTTC.